A single sample is the source of the 32 T cell receptor beta chains below, sequenced in a study of monozygotic twins with inflammatory bowel disease. TCRdb re-called the 5' RACE reads, yielding one record per CDR3 amino acid sequence without DNA. The sample has 150,000 to 200,000 distinct CDR3 sequences. Input material: blood. These receptor sequences come from a human donor with ulcerative colitis or Crohn's disease, or a healthy co-twin of an affected twin (not recorded which).

The genes are TRBV6-2 or TRBV6-3 and TRBJ2-6; TCRdb's assignment of TRBD1 cannot be checked, as there is no DNA. The CDR3 totals 15 residues. Germline values: CDR1 MNHEY, CDR2 SVGEGT. The CDR3 spells CASSPTGSGANVLTF.

J is TRBJ2-7 and V is TRBV18; the TRBD1 assignment by TCRdb is unverifiable without DNA. Germline lookup yields CDR1 KGHSH and CDR2 LQKENI. This CDR3 is 14 amino acids long. CDR3 amino acids: CASSPRGGSYEQYF. The full variable domain, its missing parts supplied by reference TRBV18 and TRBJ2-7, is NAGVMQNPRHLVRRRGQEARLRCSPMKGHSHVYWYRQLPEEGLKFMVYLQKENIIDESGMPKERFSAEFPKEGPSILRIQQVVRGDSAAYFCASSPRGGSYEQYFGPGTRLTVT.

This rearrangement joins TRBV9 to TRBJ2-7; there is no DNA to check the TCRdb D call of TRBD1. The CDR3 is 15 amino acids. From germline, CDR1 is SGDLS and CDR2 YYNGEE. This CDR3 is CASSVGGEGRGEQYF.

V usage is TRBV4-3 and J usage is TRBJ1-1. The germline gives CDR1 LGHNA, CDR2 YSLEER. This CDR3 has 14 residues. CDR3: CASSAQPANTEAFF.

CDR3 region: CASSLLSVRATNEKLFF. The chain recombines TRBV4-1 with TRBJ1-4. Germline CDR1 reads MGHRA; CDR2 reads YSYEKL. This CDR3 spans 17 amino acids.

The chain couples TRBV6-2 or TRBV6-3 to TRBJ2-1; with no DNA, the TCRdb D assignment of TRBD2 cannot be verified. The CDR3 runs 17 residues. Germline V gene data show CDR1 as MNHEY and CDR2 as SVGEGT. The CDR3 here is CASTRATSGGAGNEQFF.

CDR3 amino acids: CSGTGGATNNEQYF. V and J are TRBV20-1 and TRBJ2-7. Germline assignment: CDR1 DFQATT and CDR2 SNEGSKA (reference sequence). CDR3 length equals 14 residues.

The rearrangement links TRBV28 to TRBJ2-7; TCRdb's D call, TRBD1, is unchecked because there is no DNA. CDR1 and CDR2 from the germline V gene are MDHEN and SYDVKM. This CDR3 region has 15 residues. Here the CDR3 reads CASSPPGDHDYEQYF.

V usage is TRBV7-9 and J usage is TRBJ2-1; without DNA, the TCRdb call of TRBD1 cannot be checked. Germline assignment: CDR1 SEHNR and CDR2 FQNEAQ (reference sequence). The CDR3 covers 15 residues. The chain's CDR3 is CASSPQQGGHNEQFF.

This chain joins TRBV6-5 and TRBJ1-1. This CDR3 has 16 residues. Germline CDR1 is MNHEY and CDR2 is SVGAGI. The CDR3: CASSYSRTKLNTEAFF.

This chain uses TRBV7-9 with TRBJ2-2; without DNA, the TCRdb call of TRBD2 cannot be checked. CDR1 is SEHNR and CDR2 is FQNEAQ in the germline V gene (reference sequence). The CDR3 contains 16 residues. The CDR3 here is CASSLLVAANTGELFF. The full variable domain, in which reference TRBV7-9 and TRBJ2-2 provide the parts outside the CDR3, is DTGVSQNPRHKITKRGQNVTFRCDPISEHNRLYWYRQTLGQGPEFLTYFQNEAQLEKSRLLSDRFSAERPKGSFSTLEIQRTEQGDSAMYLCASSLLVAANTGELFFGEGSRLTVL.

The gene calls are TRBV28 and TRBJ2-7; TCRdb lists TRBD1, though no DNA is available to test this call. This CDR3 is built from 15 residues. Germline assignment: CDR1 MDHEN and CDR2 SYDVKM. CDR3 in amino acids: CASSARQGHSYEQYF.

The chain uses TRBV6-1 and TRBJ1-1; TCRdb outputs TRBD1, but without DNA this stays unchecked. In germline, CDR1 is MNHNS, CDR2 SASEGT. This CDR3 spans 15 amino acids. This CDR3 is CASSGTGTANTEAFF.

The chain couples TRBV5-6 to TRBJ1-4. Per germline, CDR1 SGHDT and CDR2 YYEEEE. This CDR3 region has 13 residues. CDR3 in amino acids: CASSLGNREKLFF.

V usage is TRBV2 and J usage is TRBJ1-1. Germline assignment: CDR1 SNHLY and CDR2 FYNNEI. The CDR3 is made up of 13 amino acids. CDR3 loop: CASSSGLDTEAFF.

The chain has TRBV20-1 and TRBJ2-2. There are 17 residues in the CDR3. Germline V gives CDR1 DFQATT, CDR2 SNEGSKA (reference sequence). The CDR3 sequence: CSARDPRTSANTGELFF.

The chain carries TRBV12-3 or TRBV12-4 and TRBJ2-1. The length of the CDR3 is 11 residues. CDR3 sequence: CASRFYNEKFF.

J is TRBJ2-7 and V is TRBV27; the D gene TCRdb calls, TRBD1, cannot be checked with no DNA. The CDR3 loop spans 16 amino acids. Per the germline V gene, CDR1 is MNHEY and CDR2 is SMNVEV (reference sequence). CDR3 residues: CASSPTGVGDSYEQYF.

The chain couples TRBV29-1 to TRBJ2-2; checking the TCRdb D call of TRBD1 is not possible without DNA. Germline V gives CDR1 SQVTM, CDR2 ANQGSEA. This CDR3 is 15 amino acids long. The CDR3 reads CSVEVTGWDTGELFF.

The chain is built from TRBV19 and TRBJ2-7. The germline V gene has CDR1 LNHDA and CDR2 SQIVND (reference sequence). There are 14 residues in the CDR3. CDR3 protein: CASSKVRNSYEQYF.

The chain combines TRBV5-6 with TRBJ2-2; TCRdb proposes TRBD1, but this gene call is untestable without DNA. This CDR3 contains 19 residues. Looked up from germline, CDR1 is SGHDT and CDR2 is YYEEEE. CDR3 sequence: CASSWPGHLGGGDTGELFF.

The chain carries TRBV28 and TRBJ2-5. The germline V gene encodes CDR1 MDHEN and CDR2 SYDVKM. This CDR3 has 11 amino acids. The CDR3 sequence is CASSEAETQYF.

The chain employs TRBV28 and TRBJ1-1; there is no DNA to check the TCRdb D call of TRBD1. The CDR3 contains 13 residues. Germline CDR1 and CDR2: MDHEN and SYDVKM. The CDR3 sequence: CASSLDPYGGAFF.

V usage is TRBV3-1 and J usage is TRBJ2-3; lacking DNA, the TRBD2 call made by TCRdb goes unchecked. The CDR3 spans 17 residues. From germline, CDR1 is LGHDT and CDR2 YNNKEL (reference sequence). The CDR3 region is CASSQPLAGGFTDTQYF.

This chain links TRBV11-2 with TRBJ2-1; there is no DNA to check the TCRdb D call of TRBD2. Germline V lookup: CDR1 SGHAT, CDR2 FQNNGV. This CDR3 contains 13 residues. The CDR3: CASSLGGGGEQFF.

The chain employs TRBV7-2 and TRBJ1-6; TCRdb's D call of TRBD1 is untestable without DNA. Germline CDR1 SGHTA, CDR2 FQGNSA. This CDR3 is built from 16 residues. The CDR3 sequence is CASSLRGGQGYSPLHF.

The rearrangement joins TRBV20-1 to TRBJ2-3; the TRBD2 assignment by TCRdb is unverifiable without DNA. Germline loops: CDR1 DFQATT, CDR2 SNEGSKA (reference sequence). The CDR3 is 14 amino acids. The CDR3 loop is CSAGDSGSGDTQYF.

The chain couples TRBV20-1 to TRBJ2-7; the TCRdb D gene call, TRBD2, has no DNA to confirm it. CDR3 length: 15 amino acids. In germline, CDR1 is DFQATT, CDR2 SNEGSKA (reference sequence). The CDR3 reads CSASGTSGSSYEQYF.

The V and J genes are TRBV15 and TRBJ2-1; absent DNA, TCRdb's TRBD1 call cannot be checked. This CDR3 spans 15 amino acids. The germline V gene encodes CDR1 LNHNV and CDR2 YYDKDF (reference sequence). The chain's CDR3 is CATSRELDRDNEQFF.

This chain joins TRBV19 and TRBJ1-4; with no DNA, the TCRdb D assignment of TRBD1 cannot be verified. The CDR3 has 14 amino acids. Germline V CDR1 and CDR2: LNHDA, SQIVND (reference sequence). The CDR3 reads CASTKQGAGEKLFF.

The chain carries TRBV5-4 and TRBJ2-1; the TRBD1 assignment by TCRdb is unverifiable without DNA. Germline V gene sequence: CDR1 SGHNT, CDR2 YYREEE (reference sequence). This CDR3 is built from 15 residues. Here the CDR3 reads CASSPEGDTYNEQFF. Together with reference TRBV5-4 and TRBJ2-1, the CDR3 gives the full variable domain: ETGVTQSPTHLIKTRGQQVTLRCSSQSGHNTVSWYQQALGQGPQFIFQYYREEENGRGNFPPRFSGLQFPNYSSELNVNALELDDSALYLCASSPEGDTYNEQFFGPGTRLTVL.

This chain connects TRBV20-1 to TRBJ2-3; TCRdb designates TRBD2, a call that cannot be tested without DNA. The CDR3 consists of 14 residues. The V gene's germline CDR1 is DFQATT and CDR2 SNEGSKA (reference sequence). The CDR3 protein is CSAGRRLATDTQYF.